The rows below give T cell receptor beta chains drawn from one sample of a study of T cell responses to AZD1222 COVID-19 vaccine. Sequencing used immunoSEQ multiplex PCR; TCRdb keeps in-frame clones, though not all of them. The table shows approximately 120,000 clones, with roughly nine tenths occurring only once. The starting material was peripheral blood, obtained on day 0 of AZD1222 vaccination. These receptor sequences come from an adult in good health. Both conserved end residues are part of each CDR3. The D gene is left open where the match is weak.

v_gene: TRBV27; d_gene: TRBD1; j_gene: TRBJ1-1; CDR3aa: CASSLSQQGVTEAFF
v_gene: TRBV20-1; d_gene: .; j_gene: TRBJ2-7; CDR3aa: CSASYPGQTYEQYF
v_gene: TRBV24-1; d_gene: TRBD1; j_gene: TRBJ2-5; CDR3aa: CAKKQGEGETQYF
v_gene: TRBV5-8; d_gene: .; j_gene: TRBJ1-5; CDR3aa: CASSLWNQPQHF
v_gene: TRBV30; d_gene: .; j_gene: TRBJ1-1; CDR3aa: CAWSRGAGNTEAFF
v_gene: TRBV4-1; d_gene: .; j_gene: TRBJ1-2; CDR3aa: CASSKPTGNYGYTF
v_gene: TRBV10-2; d_gene: .; j_gene: TRBJ2-7; CDR3aa: CASRDKLSSYEQYF
v_gene: TRBV11-3; d_gene: .; j_gene: TRBJ2-5; CDR3aa: CASSSSPGHRGETQYF
v_gene: TRBV11-2; d_gene: TRBD1; j_gene: TRBJ1-1; CDR3aa: CASSFQGGFEAFF
v_gene: TRBV19; d_gene: .; j_gene: TRBJ1-4; CDR3aa: CASRTARDREKLFF
v_gene: TRBV4-1; d_gene: .; j_gene: TRBJ1-5; CDR3aa: CASSQDGVRPQHF
v_gene: TRBV10-3; d_gene: .; j_gene: TRBJ2-6; CDR3aa: CAISLPGDVLTF
v_gene: TRBV11-3; d_gene: TRBD2; j_gene: TRBJ2-7; CDR3aa: CASSLGGSAYEQYF
v_gene: TRBV7-2; d_gene: .; j_gene: TRBJ2-1; CDR3aa: CASSPGNNNEQFF
v_gene: TRBV7-3; d_gene: .; j_gene: TRBJ1-2; CDR3aa: CASSLEGDGYTF
v_gene: TRBV12-3/TRBV12-4; d_gene: .; j_gene: TRBJ1-1; CDR3aa: CASSYQETTEAFF
v_gene: TRBV30; d_gene: .; j_gene: TRBJ1-3; CDR3aa: CAWSVGAPNTIYF
v_gene: TRBV4-3; d_gene: .; j_gene: TRBJ1-2; CDR3aa: CASSQDPVSTNYGYTF
v_gene: TRBV7-9; d_gene: TRBD1; j_gene: TRBJ2-1; CDR3aa: CASSLTGGVSYNEQFF
v_gene: TRBV12-5; d_gene: .; j_gene: TRBJ1-5; CDR3aa: CASGLGENQPQHF
v_gene: TRBV30; d_gene: TRBD1; j_gene: TRBJ2-1; CDR3aa: CAKDGGPGTGTDSYNEQFF
v_gene: TRBV19; d_gene: .; j_gene: TRBJ2-2; CDR3aa: CASRASDTGELFF
v_gene: TRBV2; d_gene: .; j_gene: TRBJ1-6; CDR3aa: CASSLFRGPGGLSPLHF
v_gene: TRBV2; d_gene: TRBD1; j_gene: TRBJ1-2; CDR3aa: CASTTGQGYGYTF
v_gene: TRBV6-2/TRBV6-3; d_gene: .; j_gene: TRBJ1-4; CDR3aa: CASSYGAGRWEKLFF
v_gene: TRBV12-3/TRBV12-4; d_gene: .; j_gene: TRBJ1-6; CDR3aa: CASRRDGTSPLHF
v_gene: TRBV10-3; d_gene: .; j_gene: TRBJ2-2; CDR3aa: CAIRLEQGSISTGELFF